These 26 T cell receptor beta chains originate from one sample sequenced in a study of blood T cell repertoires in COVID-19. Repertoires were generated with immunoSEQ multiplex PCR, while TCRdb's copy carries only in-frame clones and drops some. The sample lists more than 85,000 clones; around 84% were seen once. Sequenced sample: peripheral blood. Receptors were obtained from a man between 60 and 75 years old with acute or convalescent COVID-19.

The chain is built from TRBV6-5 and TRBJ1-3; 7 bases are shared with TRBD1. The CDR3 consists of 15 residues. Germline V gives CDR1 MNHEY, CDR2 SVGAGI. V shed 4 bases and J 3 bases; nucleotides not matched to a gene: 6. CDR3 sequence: CASSSQPGGGNTIYF. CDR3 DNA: TGTGCCAGCAGTTCTCAGCCAGGGGGTGGAAACACCATATATTTT.

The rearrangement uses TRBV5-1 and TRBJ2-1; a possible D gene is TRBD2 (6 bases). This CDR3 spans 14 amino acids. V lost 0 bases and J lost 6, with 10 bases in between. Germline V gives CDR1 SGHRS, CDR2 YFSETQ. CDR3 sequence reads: CASSLEGGGNEQFF. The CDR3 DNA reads TGCGCCAGCAGCTTGGAGGGAGGAGGCAATGAGCAGTTCTTC.

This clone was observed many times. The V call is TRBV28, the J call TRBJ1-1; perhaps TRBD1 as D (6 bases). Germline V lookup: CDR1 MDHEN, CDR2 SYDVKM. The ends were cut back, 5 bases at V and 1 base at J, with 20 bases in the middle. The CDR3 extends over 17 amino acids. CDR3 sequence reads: CASSPNIWGRQNTEAFF. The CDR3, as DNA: TGTGCCAGCAGTCCCAACATCTGGGGGCGACAGAACACTGAAGCTTTCTTT.

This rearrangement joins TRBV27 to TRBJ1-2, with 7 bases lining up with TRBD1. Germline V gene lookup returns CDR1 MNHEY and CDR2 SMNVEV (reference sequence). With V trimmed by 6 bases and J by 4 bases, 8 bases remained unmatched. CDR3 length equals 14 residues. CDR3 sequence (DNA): TGTGCCAGCAGATGGACAGGCGATACCTATGGCTACACCTTC. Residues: CASRWTGDTYGYTF.

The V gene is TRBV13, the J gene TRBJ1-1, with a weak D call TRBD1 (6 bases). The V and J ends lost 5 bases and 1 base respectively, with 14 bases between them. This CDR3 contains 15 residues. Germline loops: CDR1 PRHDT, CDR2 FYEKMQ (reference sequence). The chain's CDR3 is CASSLGTIGNTEAFF. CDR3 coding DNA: TGTGCCAGCAGCCTTGGGACAATTGGGAACACTGAAGCTTTCTTT.

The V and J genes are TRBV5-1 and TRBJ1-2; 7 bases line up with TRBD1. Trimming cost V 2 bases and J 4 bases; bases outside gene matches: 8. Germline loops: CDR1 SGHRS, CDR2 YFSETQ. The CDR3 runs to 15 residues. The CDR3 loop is CASSFLPEGAYGYTF. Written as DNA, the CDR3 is TGCGCCAGCAGCTTCCTCCCGGAGGGGGCCTATGGCTACACCTTC. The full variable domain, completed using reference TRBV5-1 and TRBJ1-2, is KAGVTQTPRYLIKTRGQQVTLSCSPISGHRSVSWYQQTPGQGLQFLFEYFSETQRNKGNFPGRFSGRQFSNSRSEMNVSTLELGDSALYLCASSFLPEGAYGYTFGSGTRLTVV.

The CDR3 is CASSEGTGRGYTF. The CDR3 region has the DNA TGTGCCAGCAGTGAGGGGACAGGGAGAGGCTACACCTTC. This rearrangement joins TRBV28 to TRBJ1-2; 9 positions agree with TRBD1. With 5 bases clipped from V and 8 bases from J, the junction kept 6 bases outside the gene matches. This CDR3 spans 13 amino acids. Germline assignment: CDR1 MDHEN and CDR2 SYDVKM.

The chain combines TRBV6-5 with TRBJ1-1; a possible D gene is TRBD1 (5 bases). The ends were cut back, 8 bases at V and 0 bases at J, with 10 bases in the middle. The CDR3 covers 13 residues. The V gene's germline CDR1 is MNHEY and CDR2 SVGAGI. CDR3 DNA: TGTGCCAGCTTCGACAGCATGAACACTGAAGCTTTCTTT. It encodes CASFDSMNTEAFF.

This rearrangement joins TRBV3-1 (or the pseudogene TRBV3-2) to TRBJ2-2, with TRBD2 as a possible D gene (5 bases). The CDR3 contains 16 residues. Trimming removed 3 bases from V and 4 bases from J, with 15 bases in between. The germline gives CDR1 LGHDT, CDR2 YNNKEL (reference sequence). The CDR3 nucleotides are TGTGCCAGCAGCCATTTGCTAGCCAGTAGCACCGGGGAGCTGTTTTTT. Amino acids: CASSHLLASSTGELFF.

The CDR3 loop is CAWGPGQGAEKLFF. The CDR3 coding sequence is TGTGCCTGGGGGCCGGGACAGGGGGCCGAAAAACTGTTTTTT. This chain connects TRBV30 to TRBJ1-4, with TRBD1 matching 12 bases. The CDR3 has 14 residues. Per germline, CDR1 GTSNPN and CDR2 SVGIG (reference sequence). J lost 8 bases, V lost 5 bases, and 6 bases had no gene match.

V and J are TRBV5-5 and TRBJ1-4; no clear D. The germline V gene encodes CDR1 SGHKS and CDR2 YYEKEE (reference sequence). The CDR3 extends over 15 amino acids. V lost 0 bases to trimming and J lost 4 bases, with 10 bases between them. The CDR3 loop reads CASSLGSVINEKLFF. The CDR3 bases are TGTGCCAGCAGCTTGGGGTCGGTCATTAATGAAAAACTGTTTTTT. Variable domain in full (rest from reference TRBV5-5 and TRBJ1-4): DAGVTQSPTHLIKTRGQQVTLRCSPISGHKSVSWYQQVLGQGPQFIFQYYEKEERGRGNFPDRFSARQFPNYSSELNVNALLLGDSALYLCASSLGSVINEKLFFGSGTQLSVL.

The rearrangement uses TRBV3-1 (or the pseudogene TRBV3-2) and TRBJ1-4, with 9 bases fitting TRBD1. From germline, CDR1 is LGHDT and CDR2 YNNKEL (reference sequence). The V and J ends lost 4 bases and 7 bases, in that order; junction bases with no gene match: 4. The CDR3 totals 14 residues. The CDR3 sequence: CASSPQGAGEKLFF. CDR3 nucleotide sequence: TGTGCCAGCAGCCCACAGGGGGCAGGTGAAAAACTGTTTTTT.

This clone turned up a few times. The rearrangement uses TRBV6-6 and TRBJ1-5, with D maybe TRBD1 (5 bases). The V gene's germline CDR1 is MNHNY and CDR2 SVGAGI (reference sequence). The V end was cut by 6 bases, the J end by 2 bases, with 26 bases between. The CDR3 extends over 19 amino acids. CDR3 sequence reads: CASSYGVGRGGIGNQPQHF. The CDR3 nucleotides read TGTGCCAGCAGCTATGGGGTAGGACGGGGCGGGATCGGCAATCAGCCCCAGCATTTT.

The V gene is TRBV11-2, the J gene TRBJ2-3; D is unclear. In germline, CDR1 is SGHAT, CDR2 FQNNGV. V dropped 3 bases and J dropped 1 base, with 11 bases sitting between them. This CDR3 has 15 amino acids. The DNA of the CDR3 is TGTGCCAGCAGCTTTCATGGCCCCGGCACAGATACGCAGTATTTT. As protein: CASSFHGPGTDTQYF.

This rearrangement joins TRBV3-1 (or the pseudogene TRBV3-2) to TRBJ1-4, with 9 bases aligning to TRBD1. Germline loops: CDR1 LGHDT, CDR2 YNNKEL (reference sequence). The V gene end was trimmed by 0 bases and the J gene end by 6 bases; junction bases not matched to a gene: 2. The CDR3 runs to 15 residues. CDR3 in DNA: TGTGCCAGCAGCCAAGAATGGACAGGGGATGAAAAACTGTTTTTT. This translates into CASSQEWTGDEKLFF.

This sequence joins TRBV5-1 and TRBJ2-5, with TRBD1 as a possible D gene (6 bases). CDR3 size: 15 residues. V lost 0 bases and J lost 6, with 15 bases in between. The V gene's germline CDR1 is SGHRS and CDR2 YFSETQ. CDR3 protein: CASSLVSGVEQTQYF. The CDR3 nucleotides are TGCGCCAGCAGCTTGGTATCAGGGGTCGAACAGACCCAGTACTTC.

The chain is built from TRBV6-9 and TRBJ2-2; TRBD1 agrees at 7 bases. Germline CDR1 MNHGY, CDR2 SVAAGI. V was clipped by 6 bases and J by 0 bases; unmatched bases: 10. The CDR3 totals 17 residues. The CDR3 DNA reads TGTGCCAGCAGAGAGTGCCACACAGGGGCGAACACCGGGGAGCTGTTTTTT. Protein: CASRECHTGANTGELFF.

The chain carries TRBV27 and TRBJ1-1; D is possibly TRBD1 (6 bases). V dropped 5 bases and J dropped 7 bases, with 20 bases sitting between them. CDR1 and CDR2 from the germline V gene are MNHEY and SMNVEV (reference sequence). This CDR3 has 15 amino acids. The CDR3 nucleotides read TGTGCCAGCAGTCCACTGAACCGGGGGGCGGTTGAAGCTTTCTTT. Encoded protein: CASSPLNRGAVEAFF.

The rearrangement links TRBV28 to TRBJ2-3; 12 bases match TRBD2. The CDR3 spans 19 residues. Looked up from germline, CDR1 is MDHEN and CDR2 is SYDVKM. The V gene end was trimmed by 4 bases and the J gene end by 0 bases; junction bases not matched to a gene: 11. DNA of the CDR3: TGTGCCAGCAGTTCAACACGACTAGCGGGGGAACTAAGCACAGATACGCAGTATTTT. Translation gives CASSSTRLAGELSTDTQYF.

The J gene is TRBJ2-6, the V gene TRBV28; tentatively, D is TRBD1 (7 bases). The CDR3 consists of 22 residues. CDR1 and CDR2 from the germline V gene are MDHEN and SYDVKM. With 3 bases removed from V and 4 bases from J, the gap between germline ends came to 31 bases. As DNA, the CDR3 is TGTGCCAGCAGTTTCCCGTTTCGCGGGACAGTGTCCCATATCGCGGGGGCCAACGTCCTGACTTTC. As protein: CASSFPFRGTVSHIAGANVLTF.

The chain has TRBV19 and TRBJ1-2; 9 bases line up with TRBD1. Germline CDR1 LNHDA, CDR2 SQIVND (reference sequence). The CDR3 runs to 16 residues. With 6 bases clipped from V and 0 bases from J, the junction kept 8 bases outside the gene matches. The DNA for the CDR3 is TGTGCCAGTAGCAACAGGGGGCCGACCTCTAACTATGGCTACACCTTC. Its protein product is CASSNRGPTSNYGYTF. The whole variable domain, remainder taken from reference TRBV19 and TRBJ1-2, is DGGITQSPKYLFRKEGQNVTLSCEQNLNHDAMYWYRQDPGQGLRLIYYSQIVNDFQKGDIAEGYSVSREKKESFPLTVTSAQKNPTAFYLCASSNRGPTSNYGYTFGSGTRLTVV.

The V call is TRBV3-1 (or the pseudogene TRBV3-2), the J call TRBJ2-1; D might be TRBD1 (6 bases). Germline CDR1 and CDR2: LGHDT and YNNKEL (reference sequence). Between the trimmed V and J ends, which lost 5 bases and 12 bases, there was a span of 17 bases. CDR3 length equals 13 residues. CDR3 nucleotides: TGTGCCAGCAGCAAAAGAACAGGGATCGGGCAGTTCTTC. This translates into CASSKRTGIGQFF.

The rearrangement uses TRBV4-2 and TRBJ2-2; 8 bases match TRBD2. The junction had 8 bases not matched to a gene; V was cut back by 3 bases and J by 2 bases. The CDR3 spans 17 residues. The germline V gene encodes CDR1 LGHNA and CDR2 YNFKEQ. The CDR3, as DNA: TGTGCCAGCAGCCAGAGAGCGGGGGAATTAAACACCGGGGAGCTGTTTTTT. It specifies CASSQRAGELNTGELFF.

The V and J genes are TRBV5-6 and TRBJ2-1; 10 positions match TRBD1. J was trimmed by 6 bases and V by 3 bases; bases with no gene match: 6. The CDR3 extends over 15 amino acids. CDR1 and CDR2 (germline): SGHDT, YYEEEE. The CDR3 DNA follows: TGTGCCAGCAGCTACTTGGGACAGGGGTTCAATGAGCAGTTCTTC. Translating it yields CASSYLGQGFNEQFF.

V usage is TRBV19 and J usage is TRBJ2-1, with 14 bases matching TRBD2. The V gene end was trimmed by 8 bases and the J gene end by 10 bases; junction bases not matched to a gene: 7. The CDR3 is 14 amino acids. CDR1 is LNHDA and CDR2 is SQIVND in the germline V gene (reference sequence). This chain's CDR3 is CASGTSGGLREQFF. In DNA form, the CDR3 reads TGTGCCAGTGGGACTAGCGGGGGACTTAGGGAGCAGTTCTTC.

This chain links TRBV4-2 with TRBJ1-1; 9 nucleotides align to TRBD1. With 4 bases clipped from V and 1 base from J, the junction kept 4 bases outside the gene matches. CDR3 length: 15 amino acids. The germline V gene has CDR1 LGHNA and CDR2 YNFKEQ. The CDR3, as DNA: TGTGCCAGCAGCCCAGAGACAGGGGGGAACACTGAAGCTTTCTTT. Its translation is CASSPETGGNTEAFF.